The rows below give T cell receptor beta chains drawn from one sample of a study of T cells after posttransplantation cyclophosphamide. Libraries were prepared by immunoSEQ multiplex PCR; TCRdb keeps only in-frame clonotypes and omits some of them. This sample has about 25,000 clones, each found more than once. The source was PBMCs, collected after allogeneic stem cell transplant with posttransplant cyclophosphamide. Receptors originate from a male patient aged 18-30 years who received an allogeneic stem cell transplant from a related donor, was CMV-positive, and had no GVHD. Some T cells may be supplied by the graft donor. Both conserved end residues are trimmed from each CDR3.

v_call cdr3_aa
TRBV4-1 ASSQGRTISGANVLT
TRBV4-1 ASSQLLHPVAF
TRBV7-2 ASSLWTGTLTQF
TRBV7-9 ASSHLTRGASYGYT
TRBV6-6 ASSYAGARNTIY
TRBV7-8 ASSLRLGTDGYT
TRBV29-1 SGSRQGRTGELF
TRBV19 ASSSTEAGAYEQY
TRBV29-1 SVGELDRAREQY
TRBV7-8 ASSSRDYYNEQF
TRBV28 ASRRTGTGEQY
TRBV7-6 ASSLESGNTIY
TRBV10-2 ASEGASVSQVTQY
TRBV5-1 ASSLGGARVNEQY
TRBV11-2 AGSLSVGSANYGYT
TRBV28 ASSLGGAGNYEQY
TRBV30 AWSVRGTSSGANVLT
TRBV2 ASSRTGGGTNEKLF
TRBV2 AGLEGGSETQY
TRBV7-9 ASRPDRVAYEQY
TRBV27 ASSFGGRYGYT
TRBV19 ASRVDGTGNYGYT
TRBV28 ASSRIDRLFYEQY
TRBV7-6 ASSLRLDTEAF
TRBV5-6 ASSSAFTQLNTEAF
TRBV30 AWSVDSAYEQY
TRBV6-5 ASGLGQGSGEQY